This TCR beta chain comes out of a study of a mutant IDH1 vaccine in newly diagnosed glioma. Study context: During weeks 1, 3, 5, 7, 11, 15, 19 and 23, patients received eight vaccinations.

Clones were read by immunoSEQ multiplex PCR, and TCRdb kept only the in-frame ones, dropping some. The sample has roughly 70,000 clones; 84% are singletons. Time point here: week 11, during vaccination. Topical imiquimod was applied with each vaccine dose, which held 300 ug of mutant IDH1 20-mer peptide. Tumors from donors were new WHO grade 3 or 4 IDH1-mutant astrocytomas with ATRX loss. The CDR3 consists of 14 residues. V was clipped by 0 bases and J by 2 bases, with 6 bases between them. Germline V gene data show CDR1 as SGHNT and CDR2 as YYREEE (reference sequence). Comments on this clone: What it binds is not known.

V is TRBV5-4 and J is TRBJ1-3; a weak D match, TRBD1 (5 bases). The sequencing here drew on PBMCs, taken from a glioma patient whose treatment included an IDH1 peptide vaccine. This TCR derives from a woman aged 45-65 years with glioma. In nucleotides, the CDR3 is TGTGCCAGCAGCTTGGCAGGGCCTGGAAACACCATATATTTT. Its protein is CASSLAGPGNTIYF. Together with reference TRBV5-4 and TRBJ1-3, the CDR3 gives the full variable domain: ETGVTQSPTHLIKTRGQQVTLRCSSQSGHNTVSWYQQALGQGPQFIFQYYREEENGRGNFPPRFSGLQFPNYSSELNVNALELDDSALYLCASSLAGPGNTIYFGEGSWLTVV.